These T cell receptor beta chains were read from a single sample in a study of CD8 T cells in Susac syndrome. One entry per CDR3 protein, called by TCRdb with MiXCR from the immunoSEQ multiplex PCR reads. The sample lists roughly 300,000 distinct CDR3 sequences; roughly 81% were seen once. Material: CD8+ T cells from PBMCs. These receptors were taken from a human donor with multiple sclerosis. Both conserved end residues are part of each CDR3. Size values are once, few and many counts, or a class for expanded clones, and some rows have none.

>16|TRBV25-1|NA
CASSEGGLRGNQPQHF
>15|TRBV5-1|NA
CASSLEGRVNEKLFF
>16|TRBV18|NA
CASSPTVEGPNYGYTF
>14|TRBV6-4|NA
CASSDAGDNNEQFF
>18|TRBV19|NA
CASSLMLRTSGPTYEQYF
>15|TRBV2|few
CASSEGTGSSYEQYF
>14|TRBV5-4|NA
CASSSRTVGNTIYF
>17|TRBV11-3|NA
CASSLGIGPSKFYEQYF
>12|TRBV5-1|NA
CASSLEREEQYF
>13|TRBV28|NA
CASSFRTGGEQFF
>15|TRBV7-9|once
CASQGLAGYQETQYF
>16|TRBV24-1|NA
CATSDFRALADNEQFF
>14|TRBV1|NA
CTSSQDVNTGELFF
>16|TRBV3-1|NA
CASHSPGTGGGNEQFF
>16|TRBV5-1|NA
CASSLVGDGLKNIQYF
>16|TRBV20-1|NA
CSARDFRLEGYNEQFF
>17|TRBV4-1|NA
CASSHSLAGGYNNEQFF
>15|TRBV7-9|once
CASSGRGKSSYEQYF
>15|TRBV19|NA
CASSLTSGKTYEQYF
>15|TRBV12-3/TRBV12-4|NA
CASSLGRGAHFGYTF
>14|TRBV19|NA
CASSIWTVNTEAFF
>15|TRBV7-3|few
CASSPRGQLKETQYF
>20|TRBV24-1|NA
CATSDFTGTSGTARTDTQYF
>13|TRBV7-9|NA
CASSPLPGNGYTF
>15|TRBV29-1|NA
CSVEGRGQGLGEQYF
>13|TRBV27|NA
CASSPGSAYEQYF
>16|TRBV12-3/TRBV12-4|NA
CASSLSSRSGMQPQHF
>14|TRBV2|NA
CASSEEGSNQPQHF
>14|TRBV30|NA
CAWTDGASYNEQFF